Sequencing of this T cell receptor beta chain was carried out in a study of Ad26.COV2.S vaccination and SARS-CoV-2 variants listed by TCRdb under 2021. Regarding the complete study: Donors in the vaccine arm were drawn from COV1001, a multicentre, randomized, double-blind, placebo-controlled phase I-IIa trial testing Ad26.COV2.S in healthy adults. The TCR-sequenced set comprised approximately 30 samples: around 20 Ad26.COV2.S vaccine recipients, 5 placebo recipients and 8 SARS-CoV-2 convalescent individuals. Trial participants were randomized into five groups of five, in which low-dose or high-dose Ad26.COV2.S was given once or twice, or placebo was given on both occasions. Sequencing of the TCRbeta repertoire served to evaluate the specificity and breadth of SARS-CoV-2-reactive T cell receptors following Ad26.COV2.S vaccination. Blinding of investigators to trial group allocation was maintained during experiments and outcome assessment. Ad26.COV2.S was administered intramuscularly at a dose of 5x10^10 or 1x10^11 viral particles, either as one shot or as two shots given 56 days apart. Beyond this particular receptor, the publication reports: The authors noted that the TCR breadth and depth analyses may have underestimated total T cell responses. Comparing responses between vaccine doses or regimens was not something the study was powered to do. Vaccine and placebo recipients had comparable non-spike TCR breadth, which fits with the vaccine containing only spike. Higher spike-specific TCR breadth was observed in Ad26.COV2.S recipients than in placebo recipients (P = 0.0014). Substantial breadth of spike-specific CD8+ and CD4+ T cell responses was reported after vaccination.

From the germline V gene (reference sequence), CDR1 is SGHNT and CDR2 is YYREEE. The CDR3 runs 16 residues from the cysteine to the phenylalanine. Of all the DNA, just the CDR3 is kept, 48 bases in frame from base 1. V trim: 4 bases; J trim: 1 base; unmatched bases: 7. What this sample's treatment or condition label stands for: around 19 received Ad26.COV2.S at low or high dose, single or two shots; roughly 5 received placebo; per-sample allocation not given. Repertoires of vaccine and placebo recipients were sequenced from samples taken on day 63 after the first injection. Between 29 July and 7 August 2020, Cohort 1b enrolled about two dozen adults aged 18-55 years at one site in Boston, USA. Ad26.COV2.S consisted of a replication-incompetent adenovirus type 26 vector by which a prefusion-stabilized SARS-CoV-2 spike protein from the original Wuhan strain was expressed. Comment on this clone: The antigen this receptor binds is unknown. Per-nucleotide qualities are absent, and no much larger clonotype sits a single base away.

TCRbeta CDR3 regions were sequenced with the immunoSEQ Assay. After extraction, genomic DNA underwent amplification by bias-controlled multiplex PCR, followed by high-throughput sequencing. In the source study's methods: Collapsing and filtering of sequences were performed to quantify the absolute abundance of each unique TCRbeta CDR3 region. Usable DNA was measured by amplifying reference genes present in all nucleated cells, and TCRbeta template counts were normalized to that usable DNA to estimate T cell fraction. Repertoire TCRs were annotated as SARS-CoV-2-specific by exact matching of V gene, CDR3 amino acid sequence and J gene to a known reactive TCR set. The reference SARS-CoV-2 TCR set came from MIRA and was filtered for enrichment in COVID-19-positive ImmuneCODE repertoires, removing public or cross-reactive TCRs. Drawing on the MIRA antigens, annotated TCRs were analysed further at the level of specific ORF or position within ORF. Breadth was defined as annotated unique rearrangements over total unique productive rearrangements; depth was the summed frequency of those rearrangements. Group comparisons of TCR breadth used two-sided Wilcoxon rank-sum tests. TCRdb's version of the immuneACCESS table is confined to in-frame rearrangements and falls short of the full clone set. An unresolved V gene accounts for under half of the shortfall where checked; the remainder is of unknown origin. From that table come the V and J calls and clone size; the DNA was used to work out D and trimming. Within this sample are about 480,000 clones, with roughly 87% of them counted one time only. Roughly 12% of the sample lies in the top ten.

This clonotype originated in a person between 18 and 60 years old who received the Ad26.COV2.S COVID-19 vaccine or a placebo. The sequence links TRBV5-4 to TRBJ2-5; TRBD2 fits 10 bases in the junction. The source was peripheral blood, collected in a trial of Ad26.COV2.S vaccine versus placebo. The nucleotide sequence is TGTGCCAGCAGCACCGGACTAGCGGCAACCCAAGAGACCCAGTACTTC. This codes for CASSTGLAATQETQYF.